This T cell receptor beta chain was recorded in a study of PD-1 blockade in classical Hodgkin lymphoma. The time point: newly diagnosed, previously untreated cHL patient sample. Serving as comparison were PBMCs from newly diagnosed, untreated classical Hodgkin lymphoma, which were sequenced alongside the relapsed/refractory trial patients. Measured with immunoSEQ multiplex PCR; TCRdb has only the in-frame clones, and not every one. The table lists under 80,000 clones, 85% to 95% of them singletons. The germline V gene encodes CDR1 SEHNR and CDR2 FQNEAQ (reference sequence). CDR3 length equals 15 residues. The V end lost 5 bases, the J end lost 2 bases, and 15 bases lay between the germline ends.

The specimen sequenced was peripheral blood mononuclear cells (PBMCs). The chain links TRBV7-9 to TRBJ2-5; D is possibly TRBD2 (7 bases). This receptor was taken from a human donor with classical Hodgkin lymphoma. CDR3 in amino acids: CASSPGAGAQETQYF. As DNA, the CDR3 is TGTGCCAGCAGCCCAGGGGCGGGAGCACAAGAGACCCAGTACTTC. Using reference TRBV7-9 and TRBJ2-5 for the parts outside the CDR3, the full variable domain is DTGVSQNPRHKITKRGQNVTFRCDPISEHNRLYWYRQTLGQGPEFLTYFQNEAQLEKSRLLSDRFSAERPKGSFSTLEIQRTEQGDSAMYLCASSPGAGAQETQYFGPGTRLLVL.